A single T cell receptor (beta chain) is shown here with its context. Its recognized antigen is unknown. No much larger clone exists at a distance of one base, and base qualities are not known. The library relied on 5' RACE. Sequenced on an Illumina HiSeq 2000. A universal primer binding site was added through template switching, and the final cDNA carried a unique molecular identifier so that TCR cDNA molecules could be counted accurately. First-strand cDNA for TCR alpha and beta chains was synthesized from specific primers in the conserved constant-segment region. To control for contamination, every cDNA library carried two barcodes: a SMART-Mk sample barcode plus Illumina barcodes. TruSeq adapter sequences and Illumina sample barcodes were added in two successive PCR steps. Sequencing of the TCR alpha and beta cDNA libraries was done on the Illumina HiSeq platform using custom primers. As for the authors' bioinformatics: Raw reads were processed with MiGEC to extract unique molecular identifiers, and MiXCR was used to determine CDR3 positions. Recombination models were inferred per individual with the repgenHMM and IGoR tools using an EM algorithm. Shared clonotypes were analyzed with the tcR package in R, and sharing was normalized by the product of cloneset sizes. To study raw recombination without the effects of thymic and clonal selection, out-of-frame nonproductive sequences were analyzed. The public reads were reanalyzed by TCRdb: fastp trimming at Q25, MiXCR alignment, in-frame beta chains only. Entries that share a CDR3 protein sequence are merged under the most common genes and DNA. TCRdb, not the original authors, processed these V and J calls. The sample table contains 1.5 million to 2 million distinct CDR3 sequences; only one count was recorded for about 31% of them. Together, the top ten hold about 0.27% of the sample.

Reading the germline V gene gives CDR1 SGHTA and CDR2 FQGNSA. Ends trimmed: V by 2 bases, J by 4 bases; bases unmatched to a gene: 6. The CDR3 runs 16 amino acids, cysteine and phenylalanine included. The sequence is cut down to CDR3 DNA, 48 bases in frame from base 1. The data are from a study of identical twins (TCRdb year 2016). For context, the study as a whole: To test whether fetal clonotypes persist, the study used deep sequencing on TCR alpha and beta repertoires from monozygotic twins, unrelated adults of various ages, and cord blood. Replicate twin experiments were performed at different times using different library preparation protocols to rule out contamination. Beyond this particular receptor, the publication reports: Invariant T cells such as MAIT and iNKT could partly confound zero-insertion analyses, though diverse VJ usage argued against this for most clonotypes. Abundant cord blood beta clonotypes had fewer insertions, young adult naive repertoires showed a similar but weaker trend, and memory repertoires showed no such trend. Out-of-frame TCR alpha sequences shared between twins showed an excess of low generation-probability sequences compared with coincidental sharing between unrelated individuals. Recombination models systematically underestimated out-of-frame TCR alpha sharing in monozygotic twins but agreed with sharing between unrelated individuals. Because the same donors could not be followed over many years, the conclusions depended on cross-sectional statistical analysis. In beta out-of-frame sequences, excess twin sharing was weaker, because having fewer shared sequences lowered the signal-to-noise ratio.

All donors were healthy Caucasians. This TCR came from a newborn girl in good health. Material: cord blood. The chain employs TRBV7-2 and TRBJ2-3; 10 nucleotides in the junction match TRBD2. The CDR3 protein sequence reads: CASSLYGTSGADTQYF. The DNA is TGTGCCAGCAGCTTATACGGCACTAGCGGGGCAGATACGCAGTATTTT.